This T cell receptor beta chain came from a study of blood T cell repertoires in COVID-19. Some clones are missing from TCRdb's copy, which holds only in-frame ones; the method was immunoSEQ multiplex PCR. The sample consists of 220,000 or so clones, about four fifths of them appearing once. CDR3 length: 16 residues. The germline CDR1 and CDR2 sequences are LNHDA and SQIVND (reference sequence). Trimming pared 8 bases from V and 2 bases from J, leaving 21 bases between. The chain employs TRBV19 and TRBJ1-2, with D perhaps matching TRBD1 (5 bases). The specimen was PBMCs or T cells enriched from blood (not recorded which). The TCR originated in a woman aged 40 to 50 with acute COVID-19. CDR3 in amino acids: CASGREAARGNYGYTF. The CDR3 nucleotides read TGTGCCAGTGGCAGGGAGGCGGCGCGAGGGAACTATGGCTACACCTTC. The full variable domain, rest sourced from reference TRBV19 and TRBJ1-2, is DGGITQSPKYLFRKEGQNVTLSCEQNLNHDAMYWYRQDPGQGLRLIYYSQIVNDFQKGDIAEGYSVSREKKESFPLTVTSAQKNPTAFYLCASGREAARGNYGYTFGSGTRLTVV.